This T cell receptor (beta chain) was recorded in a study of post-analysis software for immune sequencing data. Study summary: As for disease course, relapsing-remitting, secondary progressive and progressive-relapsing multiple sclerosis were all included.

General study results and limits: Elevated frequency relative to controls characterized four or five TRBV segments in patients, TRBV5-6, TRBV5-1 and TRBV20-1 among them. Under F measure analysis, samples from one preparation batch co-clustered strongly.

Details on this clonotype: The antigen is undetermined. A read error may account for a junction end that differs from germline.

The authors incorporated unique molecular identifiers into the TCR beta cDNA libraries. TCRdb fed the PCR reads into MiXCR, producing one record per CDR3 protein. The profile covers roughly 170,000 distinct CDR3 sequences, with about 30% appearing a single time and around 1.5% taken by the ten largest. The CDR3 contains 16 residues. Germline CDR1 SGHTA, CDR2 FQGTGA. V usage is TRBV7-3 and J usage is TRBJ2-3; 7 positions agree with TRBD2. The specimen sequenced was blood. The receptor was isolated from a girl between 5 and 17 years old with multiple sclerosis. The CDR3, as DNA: TGTGCCTGCAGCTTAATAGGGAGCGGGATCGCAGATACGCAGTATTTT. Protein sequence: CACSLIGSGIADTQYF.